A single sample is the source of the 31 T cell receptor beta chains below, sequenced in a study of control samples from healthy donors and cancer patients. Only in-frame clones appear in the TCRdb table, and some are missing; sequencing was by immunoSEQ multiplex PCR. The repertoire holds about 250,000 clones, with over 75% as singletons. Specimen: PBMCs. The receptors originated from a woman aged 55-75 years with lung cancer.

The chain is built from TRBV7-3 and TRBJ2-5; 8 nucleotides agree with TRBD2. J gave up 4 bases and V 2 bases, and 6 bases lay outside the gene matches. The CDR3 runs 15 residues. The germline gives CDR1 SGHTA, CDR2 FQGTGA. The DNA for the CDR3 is TGTGCCAGCAGCTTACCGGGAGGGCCGGGAGAGACCCAGTACTTC. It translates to CASSLPGGPGETQYF.

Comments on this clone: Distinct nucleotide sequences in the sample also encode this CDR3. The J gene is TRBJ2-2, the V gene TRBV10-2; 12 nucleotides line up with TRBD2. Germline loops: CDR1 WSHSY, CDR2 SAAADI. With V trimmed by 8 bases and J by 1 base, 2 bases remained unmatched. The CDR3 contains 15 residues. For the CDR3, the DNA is TGCGCCAGCTCGGGACTAGCGGGGAACACCGGGGAGCTGTTTTTT. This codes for CASSGLAGNTGELFF.

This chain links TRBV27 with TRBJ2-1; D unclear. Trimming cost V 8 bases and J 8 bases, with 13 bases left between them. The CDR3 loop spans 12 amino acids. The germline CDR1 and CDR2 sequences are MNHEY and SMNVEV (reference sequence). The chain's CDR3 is CASWSRIDEQFF. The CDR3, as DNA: TGTGCCAGCTGGTCACGGATCGATGAGCAGTTCTTC.

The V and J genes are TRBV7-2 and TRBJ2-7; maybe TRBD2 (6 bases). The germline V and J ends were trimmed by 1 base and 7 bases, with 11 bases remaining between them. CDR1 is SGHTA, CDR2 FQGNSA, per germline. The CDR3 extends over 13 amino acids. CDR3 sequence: CASSLGRRGEQYF. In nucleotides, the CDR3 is TGTGCCAGCAGCTTAGGGCGGAGGGGAGAGCAGTACTTC.

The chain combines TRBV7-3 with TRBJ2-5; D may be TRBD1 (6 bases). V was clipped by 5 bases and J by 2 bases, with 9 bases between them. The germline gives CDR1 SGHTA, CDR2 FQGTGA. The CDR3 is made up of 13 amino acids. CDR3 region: CASSAGAQETQYF. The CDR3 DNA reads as TGTGCCAGCAGCGCAGGGGCTCAAGAGACCCAGTACTTC.

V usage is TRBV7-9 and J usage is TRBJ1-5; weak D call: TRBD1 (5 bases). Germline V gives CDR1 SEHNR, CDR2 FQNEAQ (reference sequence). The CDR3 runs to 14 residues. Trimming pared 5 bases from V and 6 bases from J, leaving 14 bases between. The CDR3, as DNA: TGTGCCAGCAGCCCCCTGTCCGGGGGTCAGCCCCAGCATTTT. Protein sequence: CASSPLSGGQPQHF.

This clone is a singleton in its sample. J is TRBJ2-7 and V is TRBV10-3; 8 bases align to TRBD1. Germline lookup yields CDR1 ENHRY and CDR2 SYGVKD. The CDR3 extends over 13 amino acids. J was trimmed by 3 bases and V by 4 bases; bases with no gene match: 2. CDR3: CAISAGTGYEQYF. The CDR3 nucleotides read TGTGCCATCAGTGCAGGGACAGGCTACGAGCAGTACTTC.

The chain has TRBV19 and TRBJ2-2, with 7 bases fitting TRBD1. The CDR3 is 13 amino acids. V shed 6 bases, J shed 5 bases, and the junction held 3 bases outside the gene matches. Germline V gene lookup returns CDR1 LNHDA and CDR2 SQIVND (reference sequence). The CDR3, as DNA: TGTGCCAGTAGAGACAGGGTAACCGGGGAGCTGTTTTTT. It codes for CASRDRVTGELFF.

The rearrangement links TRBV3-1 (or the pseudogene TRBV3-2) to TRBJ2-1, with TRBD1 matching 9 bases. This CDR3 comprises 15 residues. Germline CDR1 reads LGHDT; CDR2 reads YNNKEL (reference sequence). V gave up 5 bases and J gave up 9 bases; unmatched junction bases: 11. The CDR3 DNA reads TGTGCCAGCAGCTTATATCCGGACAGGGGACCTGAGCAGTTCTTC. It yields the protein CASSLYPDRGPEQFF.

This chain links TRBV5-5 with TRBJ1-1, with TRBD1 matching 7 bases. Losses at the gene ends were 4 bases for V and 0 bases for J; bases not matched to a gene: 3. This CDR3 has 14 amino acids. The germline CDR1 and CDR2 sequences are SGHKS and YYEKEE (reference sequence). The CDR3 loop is CASSDREVNTEAFF. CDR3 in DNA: TGTGCCAGCAGCGACAGGGAGGTGAACACTGAAGCTTTCTTT.

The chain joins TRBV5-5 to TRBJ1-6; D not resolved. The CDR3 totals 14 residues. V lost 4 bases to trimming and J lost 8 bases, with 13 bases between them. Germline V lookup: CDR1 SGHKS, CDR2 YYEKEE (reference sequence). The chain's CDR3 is CASSPGIEDSPLHF. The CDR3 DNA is TGTGCCAGCAGCCCCGGGATCGAGGATTCACCCCTCCACTTT. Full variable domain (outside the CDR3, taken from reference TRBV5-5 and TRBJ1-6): DAGVTQSPTHLIKTRGQQVTLRCSPISGHKSVSWYQQVLGQGPQFIFQYYEKEERGRGNFPDRFSARQFPNYSSELNVNALLLGDSALYLCASSPGIEDSPLHFGNGTRLTVT.

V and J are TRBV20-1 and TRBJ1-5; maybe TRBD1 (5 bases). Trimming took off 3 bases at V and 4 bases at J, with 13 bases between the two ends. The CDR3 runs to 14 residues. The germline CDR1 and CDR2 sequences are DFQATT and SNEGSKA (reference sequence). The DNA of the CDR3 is TGCAGTGCTAGTAATGGGGGGTTAAATCAGCCCCAGCATTTT. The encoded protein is CSASNGGLNQPQHF.

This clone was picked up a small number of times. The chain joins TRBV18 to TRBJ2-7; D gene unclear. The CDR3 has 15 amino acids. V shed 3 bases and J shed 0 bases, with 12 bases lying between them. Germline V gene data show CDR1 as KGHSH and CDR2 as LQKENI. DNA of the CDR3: TGTGCCAGCTCACCTACACGGACGAGCTCCTACGAGCAGTACTTC. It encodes CASSPTRTSSYEQYF.

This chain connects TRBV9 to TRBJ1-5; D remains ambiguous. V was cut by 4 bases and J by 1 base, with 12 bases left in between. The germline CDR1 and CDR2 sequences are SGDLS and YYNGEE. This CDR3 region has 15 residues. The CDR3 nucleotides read TGTGCCAGCAGCCTTGGTGGCCTGAGCAATCAGCCCCAGCATTTT. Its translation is CASSLGGLSNQPQHF.

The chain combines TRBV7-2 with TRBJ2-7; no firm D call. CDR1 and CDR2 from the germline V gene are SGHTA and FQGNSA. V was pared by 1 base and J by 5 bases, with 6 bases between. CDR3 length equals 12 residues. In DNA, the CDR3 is TGTGCCAGCAGCTTAGGTCTCCACGAGCAGTACTTC. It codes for CASSLGLHEQYF.

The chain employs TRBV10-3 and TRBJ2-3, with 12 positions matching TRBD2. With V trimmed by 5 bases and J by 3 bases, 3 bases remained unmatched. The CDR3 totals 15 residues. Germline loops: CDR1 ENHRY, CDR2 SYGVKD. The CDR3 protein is CAISLAGGLTDTQYF. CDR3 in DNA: TGTGCCATCAGTCTAGCGGGGGGGCTTACAGATACGCAGTATTTT.

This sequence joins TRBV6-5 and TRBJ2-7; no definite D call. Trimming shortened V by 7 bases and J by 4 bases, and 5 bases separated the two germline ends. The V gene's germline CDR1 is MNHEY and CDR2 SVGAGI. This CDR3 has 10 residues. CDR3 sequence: CASMFYEQYF. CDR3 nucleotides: TGTGCCAGCATGTTTTACGAGCAGTACTTC.

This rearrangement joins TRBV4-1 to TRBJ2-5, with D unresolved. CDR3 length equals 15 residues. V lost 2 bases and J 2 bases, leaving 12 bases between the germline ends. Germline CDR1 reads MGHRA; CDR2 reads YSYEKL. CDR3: CASSQLLVQQETQYF. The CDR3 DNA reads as TGCGCCAGCAGCCAACTGCTGGTACAGCAAGAGACCCAGTACTTC.

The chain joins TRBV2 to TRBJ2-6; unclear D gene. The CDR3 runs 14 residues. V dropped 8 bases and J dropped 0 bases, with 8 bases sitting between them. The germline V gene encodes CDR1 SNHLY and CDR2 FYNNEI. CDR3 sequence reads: CASQYYSGANVLTF. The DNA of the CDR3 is TGTGCCAGCCAATACTACTCTGGGGCCAACGTCCTGACTTTC.

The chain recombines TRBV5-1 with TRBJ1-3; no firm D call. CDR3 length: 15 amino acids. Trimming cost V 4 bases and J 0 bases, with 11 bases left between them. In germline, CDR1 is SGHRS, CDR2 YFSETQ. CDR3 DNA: TGCGCCAGCAGCGCCCAACCGATCTCTGGAAACACCATATATTTT. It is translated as CASSAQPISGNTIYF. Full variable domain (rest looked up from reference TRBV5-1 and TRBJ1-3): KAGVTQTPRYLIKTRGQQVTLSCSPISGHRSVSWYQQTPGQGLQFLFEYFSETQRNKGNFPGRFSGRQFSNSRSEMNVSTLELGDSALYLCASSAQPISGNTIYFGEGSWLTVV.

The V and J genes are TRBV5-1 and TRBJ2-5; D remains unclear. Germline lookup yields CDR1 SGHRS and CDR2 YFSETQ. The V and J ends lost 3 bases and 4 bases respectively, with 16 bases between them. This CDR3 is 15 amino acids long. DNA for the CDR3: TGCGCCAGCAGCTGGAAGAGTCTAATCCGAGAGACCCAGTACTTC. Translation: CASSWKSLIRETQYF.

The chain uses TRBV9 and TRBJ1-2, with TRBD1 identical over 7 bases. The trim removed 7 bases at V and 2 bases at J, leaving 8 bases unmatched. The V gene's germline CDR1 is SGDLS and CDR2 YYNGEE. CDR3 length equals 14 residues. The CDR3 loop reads CASGRDSLNYGYTF. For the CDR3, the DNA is TGTGCCAGCGGCAGGGACAGTCTAAACTATGGCTACACCTTC.

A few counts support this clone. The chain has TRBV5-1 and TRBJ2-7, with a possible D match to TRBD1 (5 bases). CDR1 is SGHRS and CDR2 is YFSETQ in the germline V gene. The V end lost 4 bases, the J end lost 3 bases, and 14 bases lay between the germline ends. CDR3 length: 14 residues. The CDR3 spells CASSPEAGNYEQYF. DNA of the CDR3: TGCGCCAGCAGCCCCGAGGCAGGGAACTACGAGCAGTACTTC.

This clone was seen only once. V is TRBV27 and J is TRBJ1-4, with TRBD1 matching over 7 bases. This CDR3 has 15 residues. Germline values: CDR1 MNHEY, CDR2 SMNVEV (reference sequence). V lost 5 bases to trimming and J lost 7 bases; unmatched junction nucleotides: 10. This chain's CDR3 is CASSTWTGGGEKLFF. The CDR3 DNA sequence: TGTGCCAGCAGTACCTGGACAGGTGGAGGTGAAAAACTGTTTTTT.

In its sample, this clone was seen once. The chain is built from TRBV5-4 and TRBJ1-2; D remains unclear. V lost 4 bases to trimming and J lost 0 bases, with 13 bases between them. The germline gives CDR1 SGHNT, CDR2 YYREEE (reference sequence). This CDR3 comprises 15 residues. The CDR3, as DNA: TGTGCCAGCAGCCTGCGGCGGGTAGCTAACTATGGCTACACCTTC. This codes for CASSLRRVANYGYTF.

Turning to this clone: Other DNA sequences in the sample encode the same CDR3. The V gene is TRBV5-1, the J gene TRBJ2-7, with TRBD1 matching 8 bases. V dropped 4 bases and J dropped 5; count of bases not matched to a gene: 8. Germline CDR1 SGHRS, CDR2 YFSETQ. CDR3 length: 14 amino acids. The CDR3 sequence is CASSAGWTGNEQYF. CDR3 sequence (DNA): TGCGCCAGCAGCGCCGGATGGACAGGGAACGAGCAGTACTTC.

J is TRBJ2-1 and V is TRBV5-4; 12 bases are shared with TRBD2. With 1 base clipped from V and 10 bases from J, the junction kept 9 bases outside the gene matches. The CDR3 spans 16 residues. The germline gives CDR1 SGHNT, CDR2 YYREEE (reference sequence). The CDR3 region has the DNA TGTGCCAGCAGCTTGCCCCGACTAGCGGGAGTACAGGAGCAGTTCTTC. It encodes CASSLPRLAGVQEQFF.

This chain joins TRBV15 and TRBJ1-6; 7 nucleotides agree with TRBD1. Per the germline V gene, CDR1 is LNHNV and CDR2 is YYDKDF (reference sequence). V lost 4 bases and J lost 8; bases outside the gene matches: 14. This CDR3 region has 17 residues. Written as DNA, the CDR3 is TGTGCCACCAGCACCACCTATCCCAGGGGGGGTGATTCACCCCTCCACTTT. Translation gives CATSTTYPRGGDSPLHF. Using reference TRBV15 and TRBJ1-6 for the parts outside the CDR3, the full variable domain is DAMVIQNPRYQVTQFGKPVTLSCSQTLNHNVMYWYQQKSSQAPKLLFHYYDKDFNNEADTPDNFQSRRPNTSFCFLDIRSPGLGDTAMYLCATSTTYPRGGDSPLHFGNGTRLTVT.

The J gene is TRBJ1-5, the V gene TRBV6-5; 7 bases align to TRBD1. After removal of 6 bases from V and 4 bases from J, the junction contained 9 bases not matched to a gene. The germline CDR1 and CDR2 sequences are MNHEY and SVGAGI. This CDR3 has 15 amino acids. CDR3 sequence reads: CASSKQGKGNQPQHF. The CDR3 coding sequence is TGTGCCAGCAGCAAACAGGGGAAAGGAAATCAGCCCCAGCATTTT.

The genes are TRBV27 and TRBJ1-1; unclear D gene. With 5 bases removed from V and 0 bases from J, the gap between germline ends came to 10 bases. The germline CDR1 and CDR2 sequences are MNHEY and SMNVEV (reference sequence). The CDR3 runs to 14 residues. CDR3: CASSPYLMNTEAFF. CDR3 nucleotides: TGTGCCAGCAGTCCTTACCTCATGAACACTGAAGCTTTCTTT.

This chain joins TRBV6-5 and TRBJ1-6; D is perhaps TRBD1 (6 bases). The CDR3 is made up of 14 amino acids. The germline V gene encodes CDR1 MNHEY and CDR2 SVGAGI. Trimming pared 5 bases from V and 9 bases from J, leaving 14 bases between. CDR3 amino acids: CASSRAGVGSPLHF. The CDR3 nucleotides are TGTGCCAGCAGTCGAGCAGGGGTGGGTTCACCCCTCCACTTT.